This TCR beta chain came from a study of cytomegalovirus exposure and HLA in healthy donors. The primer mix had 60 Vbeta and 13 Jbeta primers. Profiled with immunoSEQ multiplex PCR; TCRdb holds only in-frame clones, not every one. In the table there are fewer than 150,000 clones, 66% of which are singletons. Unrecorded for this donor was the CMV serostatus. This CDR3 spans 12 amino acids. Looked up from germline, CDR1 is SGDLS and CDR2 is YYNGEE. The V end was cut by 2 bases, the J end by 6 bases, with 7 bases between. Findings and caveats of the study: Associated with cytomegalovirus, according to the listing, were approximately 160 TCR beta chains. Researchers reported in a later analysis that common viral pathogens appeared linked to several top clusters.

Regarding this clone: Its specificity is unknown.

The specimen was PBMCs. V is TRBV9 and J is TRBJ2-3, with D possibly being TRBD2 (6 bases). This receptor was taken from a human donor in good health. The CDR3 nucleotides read TGTGCCAGCAGCGTGGGGAGGGATACGCAGTATTTT. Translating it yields CASSVGRDTQYF.